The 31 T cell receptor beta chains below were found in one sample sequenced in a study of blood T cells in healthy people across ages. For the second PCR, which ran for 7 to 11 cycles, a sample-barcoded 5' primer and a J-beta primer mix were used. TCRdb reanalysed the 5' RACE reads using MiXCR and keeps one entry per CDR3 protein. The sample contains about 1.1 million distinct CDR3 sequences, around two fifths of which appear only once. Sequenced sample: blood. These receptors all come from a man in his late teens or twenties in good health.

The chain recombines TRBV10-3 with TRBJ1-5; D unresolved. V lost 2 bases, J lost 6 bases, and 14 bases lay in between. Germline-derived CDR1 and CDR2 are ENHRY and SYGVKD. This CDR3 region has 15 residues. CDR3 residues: CAISEDPDETQPQHF. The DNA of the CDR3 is TGTGCCATCAGTGAGGACCCTGACGAAACTCAGCCCCAGCATTTT.

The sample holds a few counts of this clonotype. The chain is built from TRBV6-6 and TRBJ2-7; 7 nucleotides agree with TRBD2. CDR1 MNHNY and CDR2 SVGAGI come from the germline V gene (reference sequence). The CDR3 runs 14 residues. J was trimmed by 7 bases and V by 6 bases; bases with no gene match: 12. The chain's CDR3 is CASSSSGGGREQYF. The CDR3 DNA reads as TGTGCCAGCAGCTCCTCGGGAGGAGGTCGGGAGCAGTACTTC.

CDR3 sequence: CAISEGGTGELFF. The CDR3 nucleotides read TGTGCCATCAGTGAGGGAGGAACCGGGGAGCTGTTTTTT. J is TRBJ2-2 and V is TRBV10-3; D is possibly TRBD2 (5 bases). V was shortened by 2 bases and J by 5 bases, with 6 bases between the two germline ends. Looked up from germline, CDR1 is ENHRY and CDR2 is SYGVKD. This CDR3 has 13 residues.

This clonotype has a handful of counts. The CDR3 reads CSAPNNYEQYF. CDR3 nucleotide sequence: TGCAGTGCGCCTAACAACTACGAGCAGTACTTC. The chain links TRBV20-1 to TRBJ2-7; no reliable D call. The V gene lost 6 bases and the J gene lost 3 bases, with 9 bases spanning the gap. CDR3 length: 11 residues. Germline lookup yields CDR1 DFQATT and CDR2 SNEGSKA (reference sequence).

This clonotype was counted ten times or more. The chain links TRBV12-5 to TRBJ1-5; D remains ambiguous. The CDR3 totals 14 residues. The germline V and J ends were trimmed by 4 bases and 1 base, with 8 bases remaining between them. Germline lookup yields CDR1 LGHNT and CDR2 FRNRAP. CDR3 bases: TGTGCTAGTGGTTCCCCCGCAAGCAATCAGCCCCAGCATTTT. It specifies CASGSPASNQPQHF. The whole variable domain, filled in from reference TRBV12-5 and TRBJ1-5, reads DARVTQTPRHKVTEMGQEVTMRCQPILGHNTVFWYRQTMMQGLELLAYFRNRAPLDDSGMPKDRFSAEMPDATLATLKIQPSEPRDSAVYFCASGSPASNQPQHFGDGTRLSIL.

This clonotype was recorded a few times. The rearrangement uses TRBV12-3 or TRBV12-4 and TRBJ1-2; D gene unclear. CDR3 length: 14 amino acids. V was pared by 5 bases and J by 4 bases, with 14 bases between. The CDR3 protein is CASSPLDRSYGYTF. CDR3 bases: TGTGCCAGCAGTCCATTAGACCGCTCCTATGGCTACACCTTC.

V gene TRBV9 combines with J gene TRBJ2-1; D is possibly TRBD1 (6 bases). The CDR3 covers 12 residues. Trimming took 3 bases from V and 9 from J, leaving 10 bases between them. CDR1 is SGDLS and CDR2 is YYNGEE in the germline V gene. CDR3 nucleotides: TGTGCCAGCAGCGCCTCAGGGGTTGAGCAGTTCTTC. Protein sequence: CASSASGVEQFF.

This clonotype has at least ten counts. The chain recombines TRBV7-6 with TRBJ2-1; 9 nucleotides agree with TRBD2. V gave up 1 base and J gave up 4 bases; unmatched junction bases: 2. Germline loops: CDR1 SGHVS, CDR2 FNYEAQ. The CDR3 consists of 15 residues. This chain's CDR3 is CASSLGTSDYNEQFF. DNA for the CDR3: TGTGCCAGCAGCTTAGGGACTAGCGATTACAATGAGCAGTTCTTC. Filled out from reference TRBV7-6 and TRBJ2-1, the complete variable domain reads GAGVSQSPRYKVTKRGQDVALRCDPISGHVSLYWYRQALGQGPEFLTYFNYEAQQDKSGLPNDRFSAERPEGSISTLTIQRTEQRDSAMYRCASSLGTSDYNEQFFGPGTRLTVL.

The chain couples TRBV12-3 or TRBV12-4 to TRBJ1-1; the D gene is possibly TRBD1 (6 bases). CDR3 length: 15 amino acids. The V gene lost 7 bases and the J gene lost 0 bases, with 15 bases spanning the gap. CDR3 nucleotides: TGTGCCAGCACCGATATAGGACAGTTGAACACTGAAGCTTTCTTT. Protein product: CASTDIGQLNTEAFF.

The CDR3 sequence is CASSHRTKNTGELFF. As DNA, the CDR3 is TGTGCCAGCAGCCATCGGACTAAGAACACCGGGGAGCTGTTTTTT. The chain joins TRBV7-2 to TRBJ2-2, with D possibly being TRBD2 (6 bases). Germline lookup yields CDR1 SGHTA and CDR2 FQGNSA. CDR3 length equals 15 residues. V was cut by 5 bases and J by 1 base, with 11 bases left in between.

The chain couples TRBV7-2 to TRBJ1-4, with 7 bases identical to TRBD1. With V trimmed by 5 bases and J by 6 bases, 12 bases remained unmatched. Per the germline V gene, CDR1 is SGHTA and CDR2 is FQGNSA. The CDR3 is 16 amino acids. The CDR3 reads CASSLRRGQSYEKLFF. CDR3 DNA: TGTGCCAGCAGCCTCCGTCGGGGACAGTCATATGAAAAACTGTTTTTT. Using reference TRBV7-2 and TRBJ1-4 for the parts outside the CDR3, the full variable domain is GAGVSQSPSNKVTEKGKDVELRCDPISGHTALYWYRQSLGQGLEFLIYFQGNSAPDKSGLPSDRFSAERTGGSVSTLTIQRTQQEDSAVYLCASSLRRGQSYEKLFFGSGTQLSVL.

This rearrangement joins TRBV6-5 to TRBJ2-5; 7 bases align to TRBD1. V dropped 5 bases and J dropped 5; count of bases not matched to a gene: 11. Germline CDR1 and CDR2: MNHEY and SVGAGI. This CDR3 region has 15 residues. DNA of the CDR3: TGTGCCAGCAGTGGGCGAAGGGGGCTTCGGGAGACCCAGTACTTC. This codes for CASSGRRGLRETQYF.

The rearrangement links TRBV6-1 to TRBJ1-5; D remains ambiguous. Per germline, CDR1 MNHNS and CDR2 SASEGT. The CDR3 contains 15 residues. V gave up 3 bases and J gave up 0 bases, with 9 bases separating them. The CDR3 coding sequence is TGTGCCAGCAGTGATGGGTTCTATAGCAATCAGCCCCAGCATTTT. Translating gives CASSDGFYSNQPQHF.

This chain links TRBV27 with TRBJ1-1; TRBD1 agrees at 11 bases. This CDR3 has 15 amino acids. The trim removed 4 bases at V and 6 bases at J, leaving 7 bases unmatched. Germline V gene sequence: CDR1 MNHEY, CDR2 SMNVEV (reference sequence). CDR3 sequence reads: CASSWTGQGASEAFF. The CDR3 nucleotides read TGTGCCAGCAGTTGGACCGGACAGGGGGCCTCTGAAGCTTTCTTT.

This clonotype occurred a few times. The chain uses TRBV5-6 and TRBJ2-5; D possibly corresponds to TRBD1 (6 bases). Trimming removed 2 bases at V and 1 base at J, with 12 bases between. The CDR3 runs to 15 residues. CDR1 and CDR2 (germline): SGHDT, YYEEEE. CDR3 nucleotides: TGTGCCAGCAGCTTACTACCAGGGGTCCAAGAGACCCAGTACTTC. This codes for CASSLLPGVQETQYF.

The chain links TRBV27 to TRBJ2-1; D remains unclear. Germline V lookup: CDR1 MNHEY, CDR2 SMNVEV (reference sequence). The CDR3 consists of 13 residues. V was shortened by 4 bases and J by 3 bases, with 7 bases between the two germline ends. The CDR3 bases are TGTGCCAGCAGTTGTGAGGTCTACAATGAGCAGTTCTTC. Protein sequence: CASSCEVYNEQFF.

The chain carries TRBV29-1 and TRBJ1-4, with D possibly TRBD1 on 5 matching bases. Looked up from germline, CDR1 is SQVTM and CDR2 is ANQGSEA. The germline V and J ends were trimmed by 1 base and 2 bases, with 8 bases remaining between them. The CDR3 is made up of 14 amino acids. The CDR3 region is CSVEVRQTNEKLFF. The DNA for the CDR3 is TGCAGCGTTGAAGTTCGACAGACTAATGAAAAACTGTTTTTT.

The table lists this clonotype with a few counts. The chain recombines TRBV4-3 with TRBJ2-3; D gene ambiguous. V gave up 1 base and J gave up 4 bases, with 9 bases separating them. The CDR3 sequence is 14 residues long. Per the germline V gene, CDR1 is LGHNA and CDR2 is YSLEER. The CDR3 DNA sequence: TGCGCCAGCAGCCAAGGTTTTTCGGCAGATACGCAGTATTTT. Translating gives CASSQGFSADTQYF.

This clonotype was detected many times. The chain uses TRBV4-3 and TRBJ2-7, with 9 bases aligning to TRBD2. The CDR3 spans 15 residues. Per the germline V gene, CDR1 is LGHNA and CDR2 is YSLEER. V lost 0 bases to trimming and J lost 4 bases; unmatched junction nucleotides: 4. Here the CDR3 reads CASSQDPSGVYEQYF. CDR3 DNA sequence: TGCGCCAGCAGCCAAGACCCTAGCGGGGTTTACGAGCAGTACTTC.

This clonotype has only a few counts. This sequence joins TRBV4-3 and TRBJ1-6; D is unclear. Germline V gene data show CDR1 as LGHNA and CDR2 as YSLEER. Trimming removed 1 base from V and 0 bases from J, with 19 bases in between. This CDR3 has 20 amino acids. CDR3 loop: CASSQGFRQNLASYNSPLHF. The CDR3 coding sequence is TGCGCCAGCAGCCAAGGCTTCCGGCAAAATTTGGCCTCCTATAATTCACCCCTCCACTTT.

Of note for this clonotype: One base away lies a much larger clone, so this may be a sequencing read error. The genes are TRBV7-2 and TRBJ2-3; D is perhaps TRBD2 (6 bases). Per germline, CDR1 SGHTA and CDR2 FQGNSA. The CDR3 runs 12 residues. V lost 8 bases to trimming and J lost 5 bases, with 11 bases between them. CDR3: CASALARDTQYF. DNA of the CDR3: TGTGCCAGCGCACTAGCAAGAGATACGCAGTATTTT.

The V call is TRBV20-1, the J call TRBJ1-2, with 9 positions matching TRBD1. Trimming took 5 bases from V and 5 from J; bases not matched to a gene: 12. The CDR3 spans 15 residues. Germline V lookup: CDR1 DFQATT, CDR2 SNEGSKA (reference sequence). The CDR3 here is CSARSGTGILYGYTF. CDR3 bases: TGCAGTGCTCGCTCCGGGACAGGGATTTTATATGGCTACACCTTC.

CDR3 bases: TGTGCCAGCAGCCCCGGGACAGAGTTTGGGCCCCAGCATTTT. It yields the protein CASSPGTEFGPQHF. This chain uses TRBV3-1 with TRBJ1-5; 7 positions match TRBD1. The CDR3 contains 14 residues. The V segment lost 4 bases and the J segment 9 bases; nucleotides outside the gene matches: 9. CDR1 is LGHDT and CDR2 is YNNKEL in the germline V gene (reference sequence).

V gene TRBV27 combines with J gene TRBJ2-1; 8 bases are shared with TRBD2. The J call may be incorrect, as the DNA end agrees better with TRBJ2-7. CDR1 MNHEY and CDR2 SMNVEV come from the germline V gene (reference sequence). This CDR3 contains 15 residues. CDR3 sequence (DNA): TGTGCCAGCAGTTTATGGTCTAGCGGGTACAATGAGCAGTACTTC. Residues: CASSLWSSGYNEQYF.

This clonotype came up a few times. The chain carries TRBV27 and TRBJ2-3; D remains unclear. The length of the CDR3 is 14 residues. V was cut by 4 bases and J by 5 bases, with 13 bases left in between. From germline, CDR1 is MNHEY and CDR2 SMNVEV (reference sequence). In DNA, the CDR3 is TGTGCCAGCAGTTCCCCGGATCGTGGAGATACGCAGTATTTT. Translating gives CASSSPDRGDTQYF.

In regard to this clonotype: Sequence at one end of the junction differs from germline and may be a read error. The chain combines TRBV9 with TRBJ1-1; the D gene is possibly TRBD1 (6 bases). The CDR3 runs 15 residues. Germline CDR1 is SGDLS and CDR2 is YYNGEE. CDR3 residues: CASGVETGLNTEAFF. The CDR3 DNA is TGTGCCAGCGGCGTAGAAACAGGGCTGAACACTGAAGCTTTCTTT. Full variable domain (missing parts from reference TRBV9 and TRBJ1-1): DSGVTQTPKHLITATGQRVTLRCSPRSGDLSVYWYQQSLDQGLQFLIQYYNGEERAKGNILERFSAQQFPDLHSELNLSSLELGDSALYFCASGVETGLNTEAFFGQGTRLTVV.

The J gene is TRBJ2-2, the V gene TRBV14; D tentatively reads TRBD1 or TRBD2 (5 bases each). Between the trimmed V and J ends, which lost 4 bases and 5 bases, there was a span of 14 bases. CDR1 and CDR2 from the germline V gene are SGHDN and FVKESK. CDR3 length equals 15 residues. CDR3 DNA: TGTGCCAGCAGCCGGACACACCGGGGAACCGGGGAGCTGTTTTTT. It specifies CASSRTHRGTGELFF.

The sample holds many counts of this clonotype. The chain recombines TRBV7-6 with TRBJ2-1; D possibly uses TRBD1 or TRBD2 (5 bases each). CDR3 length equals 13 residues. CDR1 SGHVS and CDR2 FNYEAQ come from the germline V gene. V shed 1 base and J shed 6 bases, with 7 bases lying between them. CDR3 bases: TGTGCCAGCAGCTTAGTGAGGGGCAATGAGCAGTTCTTC. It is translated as CASSLVRGNEQFF.

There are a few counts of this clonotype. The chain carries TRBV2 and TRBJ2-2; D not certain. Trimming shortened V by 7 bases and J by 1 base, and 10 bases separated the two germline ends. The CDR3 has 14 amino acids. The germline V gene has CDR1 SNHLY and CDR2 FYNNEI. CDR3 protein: CASNLDENTGELFF. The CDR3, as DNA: TGTGCCAGCAACCTGGACGAGAACACCGGGGAGCTGTTTTTT.

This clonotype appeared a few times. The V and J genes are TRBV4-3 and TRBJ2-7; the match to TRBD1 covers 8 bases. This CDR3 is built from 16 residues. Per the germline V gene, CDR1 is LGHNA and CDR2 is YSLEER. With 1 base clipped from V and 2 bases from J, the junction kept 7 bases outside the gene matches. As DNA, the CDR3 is TGCGCCAGCAGCCAAGTCAGGGGGCTCCAACCCTACGAGCAGTACTTC. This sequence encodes CASSQVRGLQPYEQYF.

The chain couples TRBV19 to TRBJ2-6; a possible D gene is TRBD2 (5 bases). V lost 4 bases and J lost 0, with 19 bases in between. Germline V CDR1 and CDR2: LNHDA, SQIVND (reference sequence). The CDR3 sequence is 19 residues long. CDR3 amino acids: CASSTSTTGYRSGANVLTF. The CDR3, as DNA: TGTGCCAGTAGTACTTCAACGACGGGGTATCGCTCTGGGGCCAACGTCCTGACTTTC.